The clone carrying this T cell receptor (beta chain) has ten or more counts. Its antigen is unidentified. The CDR3 extends over 12 amino acids. V was trimmed by 8 bases and J by 6 bases, leaving 10 bases between them. Germline assignment: CDR1 MNHNY and CDR2 SVGAGI (reference sequence). These data originate in a study of T-cell memory formation after mild COVID-19. MiXCR, run by TCRdb on the 5' RACE reads, gives a single entry per CDR3 protein. The table records some 46,000 distinct CDR3 sequences, about 6.8% of them present only once. Study-wide points: Contracting clones localized mainly to CM and EM when CD4+ and mainly to EMRA when CD8+.

The chain uses TRBV6-6 and TRBJ2-2, with TRBD1 as a possible D gene (6 bases). Material: PBMCs or a T cell subset sorted from them (not recorded which). The TCR was taken from an adult who had mild COVID-19 (a few samples of this study predate the infection). Cell type and time point are not known. The CDR3 sequence is CASFRGAGELFF. CDR3 in DNA: TGTGCCAGCTTCAGGGGAGCCGGGGAGCTGTTTTTT.